This T cell receptor (beta chain) emerged from a study of T cells expressing NK-cell markers. In the study overall: Of eight sequenced donors, seven were HCMV-seropositive and one HCMV-seronegative. The study's findings and limits: Several of the donors also had these clonotypes leading their CD3+CD56-NKG2C+ fraction.

Libraries used 5'RACE template switching adding universal primer site and UMIs. Reprocessing the 5' RACE reads, TCRdb reports a single entry for every CDR3 protein and omits DNA. The clone table shows 200,000 to 300,000 distinct CDR3 sequences, with the ten largest holding about 0.39%. Note on this clonotype: Its antigen remains unidentified.

Germline V gene data show CDR1 as LGHDT and CDR2 as YNNKEL (reference sequence). The CDR3 loop spans 16 amino acids. The sequence came from a man between 18 and 29 years old in good health. Sequencing was performed on blood T cells: a sorted CD56 or NKG2C T cell subset, CD4+ or CD8+ T cells, or bulk PBMC T cells (not recorded which). The chain joins TRBV3-1 to TRBJ2-2; checking the TCRdb D call of TRBD1 is not possible without DNA. The CDR3 sequence is CASSHTGTENTGELFF.